This entry concerns a single T cell receptor beta chain. The data are from a study of T cell changes during pregnancy in multiple sclerosis. Unmatched junction bases numbered 12, after V lost 2 bases and J lost 6 bases. The germline V gene has CDR1 MNHNS and CDR2 SASEGT. This CDR3 is built from 17 residues. Only in-frame clones appear in the TCRdb table, and some are missing; sequencing was by immunoSEQ multiplex PCR. The table lists about 67,000 clones, roughly 90% of them singletons. V usage is TRBV6-1 and J usage is TRBJ2-5; 10 nucleotides match TRBD1. The TCR was taken from a female donor with multiple sclerosis, enrolled in a pregnancy study. Sequences were derived from peripheral blood, sampled in the second trimester of pregnancy. The CDR3 reads CASSEWSGTGVVKTQYF. In nucleotides, the CDR3 is TGTGCCAGCAGTGAATGGTCCGGGACAGGGGTTGTGAAGACCCAGTACTTC.